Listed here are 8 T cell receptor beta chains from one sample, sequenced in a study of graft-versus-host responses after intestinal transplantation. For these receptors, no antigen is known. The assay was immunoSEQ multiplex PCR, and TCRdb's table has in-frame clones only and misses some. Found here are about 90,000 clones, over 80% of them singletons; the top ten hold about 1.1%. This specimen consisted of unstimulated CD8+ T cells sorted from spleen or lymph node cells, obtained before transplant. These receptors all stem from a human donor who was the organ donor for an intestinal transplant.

The CDR3 DNA follows: TGTGCCAGCAGCCAAGACAGGGGGCTAGCGGTAAGCTCCTACAATGAGCAGTTCTTC. It codes for CASSQDRGLAVSSYNEQFF. The rearrangement joins TRBV14 to TRBJ2-1; D perhaps matches TRBD1 (8 bases). There are 19 residues in the CDR3. The V end lost 0 bases, the J end lost 0 bases, and 18 bases lay between the germline ends. The germline gives CDR1 SGHDN, CDR2 FVKESK.

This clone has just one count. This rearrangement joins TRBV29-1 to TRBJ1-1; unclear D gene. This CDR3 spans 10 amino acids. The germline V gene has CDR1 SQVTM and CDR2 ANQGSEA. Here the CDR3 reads CSGQNTEAFF. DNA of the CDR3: TGCAGTGGGCAGAACACTGAAGCTTTCTTT.

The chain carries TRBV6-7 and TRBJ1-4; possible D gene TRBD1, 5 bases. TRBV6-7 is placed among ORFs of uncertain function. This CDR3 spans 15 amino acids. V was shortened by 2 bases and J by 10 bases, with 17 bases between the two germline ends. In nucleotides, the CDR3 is TGTGCCAGCAGTTACATCCCGGCCAGGGAGGGAAAACTGTTTTTT. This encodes CASSYIPAREGKLFF.

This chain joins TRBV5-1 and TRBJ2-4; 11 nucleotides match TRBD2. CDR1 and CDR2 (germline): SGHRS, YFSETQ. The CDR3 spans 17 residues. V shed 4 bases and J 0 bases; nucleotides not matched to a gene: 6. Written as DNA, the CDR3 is TGCGCCAGCAGCCAAATAGCGGGAGGGCCAGCCAAAAACATTCAGTACTTC. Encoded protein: CASSQIAGGPAKNIQYF.

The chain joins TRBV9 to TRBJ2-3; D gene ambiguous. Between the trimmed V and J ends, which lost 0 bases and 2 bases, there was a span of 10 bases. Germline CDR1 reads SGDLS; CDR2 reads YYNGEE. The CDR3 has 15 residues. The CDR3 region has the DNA TGTGCCAGCAGCGTAGCATCATTTTCCACAGATACGCAGTATTTT. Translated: CASSVASFSTDTQYF.

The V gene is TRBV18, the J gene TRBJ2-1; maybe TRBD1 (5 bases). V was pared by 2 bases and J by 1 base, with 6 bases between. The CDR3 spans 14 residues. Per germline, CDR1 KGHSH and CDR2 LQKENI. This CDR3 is CASSPGASYNEQFF. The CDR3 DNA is TGTGCCAGCTCACCAGGGGCGTCCTACAATGAGCAGTTCTTC.

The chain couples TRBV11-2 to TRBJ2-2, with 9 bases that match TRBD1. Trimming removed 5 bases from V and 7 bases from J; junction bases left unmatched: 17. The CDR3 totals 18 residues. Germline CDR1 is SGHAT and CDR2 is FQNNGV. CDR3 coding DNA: TGTGCCAGCAGCAACAGAGGGGGACAGGGCAGGGGTATCGGGGAGCTGTTTTTT. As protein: CASSNRGGQGRGIGELFF. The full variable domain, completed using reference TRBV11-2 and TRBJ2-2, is EAGVAQSPRYKIIEKRQSVAFWCNPISGHATLYWYQQILGQGPKLLIQFQNNGVVDDSQLPKDRFSAERLKGVDSTLKIQPAKLEDSAVYLCASSNRGGQGRGIGELFFGEGSRLTVL.

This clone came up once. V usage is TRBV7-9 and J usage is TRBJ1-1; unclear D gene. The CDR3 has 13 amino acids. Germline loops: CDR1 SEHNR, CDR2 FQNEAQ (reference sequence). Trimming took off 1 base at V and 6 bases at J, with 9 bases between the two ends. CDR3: CASSLGLRPEAFF. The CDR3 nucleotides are TGTGCCAGCAGCTTAGGGTTGCGGCCTGAAGCTTTCTTT.